The 13 T cell receptor beta chains below all came from one sample that was sequenced in a study of tumor-infiltrating lymphocytes in primary liver carcinoma. Germline DNA was also extracted, and blood RNA was taken from unsorted whole blood. Researchers generated TCR beta cDNA from 500 ng of total RNA, relying on a constant-region primer. Modified slightly, ARM-PCR produced TCR beta libraries over three nested multiplex PCR rounds. Both of the initial two PCR rounds ran for approximately 11 cycles and employed TRBV1-TRBV30 forward primers alongside a C-beta reverse primer. Using its own MiXCR run on the multiplex PCR reads, TCRdb lists one record per CDR3 protein. Found here are hundreds of thousands of distinct CDR3 sequences, around 50% of them singletons; the top ten hold more than 15%. Sequencing was done on a sample of peripheral blood. The source is a woman aged 30 to 39 with primary liver carcinoma and hepatitis B virus infection.

This rearrangement joins TRBV6-2 or TRBV6-3 to TRBJ2-3, with 7 bases fitting TRBD2. V shed 5 bases, J shed 2 bases, and the junction held 10 bases outside the gene matches. The CDR3 has 16 residues. Germline V CDR1 and CDR2: MNHEY, SVGEGT. CDR3 nucleotides: TGTGCCAGCAGTCAACACCCGGGAGGACACACAGATACGCAGTATTTT. Translated: CASSQHPGGHTDTQYF.

This clonotype was recorded only once. This chain joins TRBV12-3 or TRBV12-4 and TRBJ2-2; 7 positions match TRBD1. J gave up 6 bases and V 7 bases, and 8 bases lay outside the gene matches. The CDR3 contains 14 residues. This chain's CDR3 is CASNLTGRSGELFF. For the CDR3, the DNA is TGTGCCAGCAATCTGACAGGGAGATCCGGGGAGCTGTTTTTT.

The V gene is TRBV6-5, the J gene TRBJ2-3, with no clear D. Germline loops: CDR1 MNHEY, CDR2 SVGAGI. Trimming left V 8 bases short and J 2 bases short, with 14 bases between. The CDR3 length is 14 residues. As DNA, the CDR3 is TGTGCCAGCGCAATAGTCTCCGACACAGATACGCAGTATTTT. The encoded protein is CASAIVSDTDTQYF.

Comment on this clonotype: The missing conserved phenylalanine or tryptophan at the end of this CDR3 makes a read error likely. The V call is TRBV29-1, the J call TRBJ2-1; tentative D call: TRBD2 (6 bases). The germline gives CDR1 SQVTM, CDR2 ANQGSEA. The CDR3 is made up of 11 amino acids. The CDR3 region is CSTWEAVEQFL. CDR3 DNA sequence: TGCAGTACTTGGGAGGCGGTTGAGCAGTTCCTC.

J is TRBJ2-1 and V is TRBV6-1; unclear D gene. The CDR3 extends over 16 amino acids. CDR1 is MNHNS and CDR2 is SASEGT in the germline V gene. V dropped 8 bases and J dropped 2 bases, with 19 bases sitting between them. The CDR3 protein is CASGDSVKAPYNEQFF. The CDR3 DNA sequence: TGTGCCAGCGGCGATTCAGTGAAGGCCCCCTACAATGAGCAGTTCTTC.

As to this clonotype: The conserved phenylalanine or tryptophan normally closing the CDR3 is absent here, so this likely arose from a read error. It is unclear where the CDR3 begins or ends on the DNA, so no DNA is shown, and the CDR3 is as TCRdb lists it. V gene TRBV11-2 combines with J gene TRBJ2-6; TRBD1 is the table's D call and was not checked against the DNA. The CDR3 sequence runs 21 residues, both termini included. Germline CDR1 and CDR2: SGHAT and FQNNGV. The CDR3 protein is CASSMGGDRGISLSGANVLSL.

This clonotype was observed a few times. The genes are TRBV7-9 and TRBJ2-7, with 7 bases identical to TRBD2. J lost 1 base, V lost 5 bases, and 14 bases had no gene match. Germline V gene sequence: CDR1 SEHNR, CDR2 FQNEAQ (reference sequence). The CDR3 runs to 17 residues. The CDR3 sequence is CASSRQGFGGVSYEQYF. The CDR3 DNA reads TGTGCCAGCAGCCGCCAAGGGTTTGGGGGGGTATCCTACGAGCAGTACTTC.

V and J are TRBV12-3 or TRBV12-4 and TRBJ1-5; D ambiguous. V was trimmed by 2 bases and J by 4 bases, leaving 9 bases between them. The CDR3 is 14 residues long. The CDR3 coding sequence is TGTGCCAGCAGTTTACGGGTGGAGAATCAGCCCCAGCATTTT. Amino acids: CASSLRVENQPQHF.

The table lists this clonotype with a count of one. The junction departs from the called germline gene at one end, perhaps through a read error. The chain recombines TRBV12-3 or TRBV12-4 with TRBJ2-6; 12 bases are shared with TRBD1. The CDR3 extends over 19 amino acids. CDR3 nucleotide sequence: TGTGCCAGCAGTTTAATCGGGACAGGGGGCCTCGGTGGGGCCAACGACCTGACTTTC. It codes for CASSLIGTGGLGGANDLTF.

As for this clonotype: Since a much larger clone is just one base distant, this may be a read error. V gene TRBV6-2 or TRBV6-3 combines with J gene TRBJ1-5; no reliable D call. Looked up from germline, CDR1 is MNHEY and CDR2 is SVGEGT. This CDR3 has 15 residues. CDR3 sequence (DNA): TGTGCCAGCAGATACTCGACCAGGAACAATCAGCCCCAGCATTTT. Translating it yields CASRYSTRNNQPQHF.

Ten or more counts support this clonotype. The chain recombines TRBV11-2 with TRBJ2-7; D possibly matches TRBD1 or TRBD2 (5 bases each). V was cut by 5 bases and J by 1 base, with 12 bases left in between. The CDR3 is 14 amino acids. Germline CDR1 is SGHAT and CDR2 is FQNNGV. The CDR3 reads CASSRTGPSYEQYF. Written as DNA, the CDR3 is TGTGCCAGCAGCCGGACGGGGCCTTCCTACGAGCAGTACTTC.

The chain carries TRBV6-5 and TRBJ1-2; D is ambiguous. CDR1 MNHEY and CDR2 SVGAGI come from the germline V gene. The V end lost 6 bases, the J end lost 4 bases, and 15 bases lay between the germline ends. This CDR3 is built from 14 residues. The CDR3 protein is CASSNHRESYGYTF. The CDR3 coding sequence is TGTGCCAGCAGCAACCATAGGGAAAGCTATGGCTACACCTTC.

This clonotype has only a few counts. This sequence joins TRBV10-3 and TRBJ2-1; D is ambiguous. V was trimmed by 2 bases and J by 9 bases, leaving 5 bases between them. The CDR3 runs 11 residues. In germline, CDR1 is ENHRY, CDR2 SYGVKD. CDR3 coding DNA: TGTGCCATCAGTGAGCCTGGTGAGCAGTTCTTC. This codes for CAISEPGEQFF.